The sequence of this T cell receptor (beta chain) was determined in a study of blood T cell repertoires in COVID-19. Study as a whole: Sources were T cells, B-cell-depleted T cells, or PBMCs; the material itself was cDNA or gDNA.

V was shortened by 7 bases and J by 4 bases, with 13 bases between the two germline ends. This CDR3 region has 13 residues. Germline V gene sequence: CDR1 MNHEY, CDR2 SVGAGI. In the source study's methods: Estimates of nucleated cell counts were drawn from the amplification of reference gene primers. TCRdb's table, derived via immunoSEQ multiplex PCR, lists solely in-frame clones and lacks some. From that table come the V and J calls and clone size; the DNA was used to work out D and trimming. The sample gives tens of thousands of clones, around 88% of which show up once; 15% to 20% is in the top ten. Seattle enrolled patients during active infection and tracked them longitudinally.

The specimen sequenced was peripheral blood. This receptor was identified in a woman aged 60-75 years with COVID-19, enrolled during active disease. V usage is TRBV6-5 and J usage is TRBJ1-2, with TRBD1 as a possible D gene (5 bases). In DNA, the CDR3 is TGTGCCAGCACCAGACGAAGGGGCTATGGCTACACCTTC. It encodes CASTRRRGYGYTF.